These 4 T cell receptor beta chains came from one sample sequenced in a study of blood T cell repertoires in COVID-19. Clones were sequenced by immunoSEQ multiplex PCR, and TCRdb holds only the in-frame ones, with some missing. The data show fewer than 150,000 clones, with 70% to 90% seen just once and 6% to 9.5% held by the top ten. The specimen sequenced was peripheral blood. These TCRs come from a man between 65 and 85 years old who had recovered from COVID-19.

The chain joins TRBV5-1 to TRBJ2-1, with D possibly being TRBD2 (7 bases). The CDR3 is made up of 17 amino acids. V was trimmed by 0 bases and J by 3 bases, leaving 16 bases between them. CDR1 is SGHRS, CDR2 YFSETQ, per germline. The CDR3 DNA follows: TGCGCCAGCAGCTTGGGGACCTTGGGGGGGCGCTACAATGAGCAGTTCTTC. It is translated as CASSLGTLGGRYNEQFF.

CDR3 amino acids: CASSRGQPGTNEKLFF. The CDR3 bases are TGTGCCAGCTCCCGTGGACAGCCCGGAACTAATGAAAAACTGTTTTTT. The gene calls are TRBV18 and TRBJ1-4, with D possibly matching TRBD1 (6 bases). Germline CDR1 reads KGHSH; CDR2 reads LQKENI. The CDR3 consists of 16 residues. V gave up 6 bases and J gave up 1 base, with 15 bases separating them.

The CDR3 bases are TGTGCCAGTAGTGCCGGAGTAGCGGGAGCCGAGCAGTACTTC. It encodes CASSAGVAGAEQYF. The chain recombines TRBV19 with TRBJ2-7, with 9 nucleotides matching TRBD2. The CDR3 has 14 amino acids. The germline CDR1 and CDR2 sequences are LNHDA and SQIVND (reference sequence). Trimming at V came to 5 bases and at J to 6 bases, leaving 8 bases not matched to a gene.

This chain joins TRBV19 and TRBJ2-1; 7 bases are a match to TRBD1. With 6 bases clipped from V and 1 base from J, the junction kept 6 bases outside the gene matches. In germline, CDR1 is LNHDA, CDR2 SQIVND (reference sequence). CDR3 length equals 15 residues. CDR3 loop: CASSLTGQSYNEQFF. CDR3 in DNA: TGTGCCAGTAGCTTGACAGGGCAGTCCTACAATGAGCAGTTCTTC. The complete variable domain, with remaining parts taken from reference TRBV19 and TRBJ2-1, reads DGGITQSPKYLFRKEGQNVTLSCEQNLNHDAMYWYRQDPGQGLRLIYYSQIVNDFQKGDIAEGYSVSREKKESFPLTVTSAQKNPTAFYLCASSLTGQSYNEQFFGPGTRLTVL.